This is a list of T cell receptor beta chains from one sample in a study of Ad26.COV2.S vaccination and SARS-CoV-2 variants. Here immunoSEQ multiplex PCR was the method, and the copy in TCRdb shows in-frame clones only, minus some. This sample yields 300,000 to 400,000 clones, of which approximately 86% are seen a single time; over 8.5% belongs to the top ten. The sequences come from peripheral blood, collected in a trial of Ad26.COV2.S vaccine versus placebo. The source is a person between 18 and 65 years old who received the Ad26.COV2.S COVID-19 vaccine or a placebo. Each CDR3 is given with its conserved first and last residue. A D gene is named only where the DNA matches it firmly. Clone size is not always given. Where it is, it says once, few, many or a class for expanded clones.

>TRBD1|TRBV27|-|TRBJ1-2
CASWGAGGVYGYTF
TGTGCCAGCTGGGGGGCAGGGGGCGTCTATGGCTACACCTTC
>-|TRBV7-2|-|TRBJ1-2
CASSFGGGQPYGYTF
TGTGCCAGCAGCTTCGGGGGGGGGCAGCCCTATGGCTACACCTTC
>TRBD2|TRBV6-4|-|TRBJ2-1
CASSDSAGVSDEQFF
TGTGCCAGCAGTGACTCTGCGGGAGTTTCCGATGAGCAGTTCTTC
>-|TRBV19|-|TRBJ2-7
CASSPVGRRDGAYEQYF
TGTGCCAGTAGTCCCGTGGGTAGGCGGGACGGGGCCTACGAGCAGTACTTC
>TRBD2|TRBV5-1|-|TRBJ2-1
CASSSTSGDNEQFF
TGCGCCAGCAGCTCGACTAGCGGGGACAATGAGCAGTTCTTC
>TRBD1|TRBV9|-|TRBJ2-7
CASSAGTGDRTYEQYF
TGTGCCAGCAGCGCCGGTACGGGGGACAGGACCTACGAGCAGTACTTC
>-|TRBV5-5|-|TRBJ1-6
CASSLVPNLDNSPLHF
TGTGCCAGCAGCTTGGTCCCGAACCTCGATAATTCACCCCTCCACTTT
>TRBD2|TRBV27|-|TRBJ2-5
CASSPGTSKSSGQETQYF
TGTGCCAGCAGTCCCGGGACTAGTAAATCTTCGGGCCAAGAGACCCAGTACTTC
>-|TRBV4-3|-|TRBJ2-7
CASSQERGLTSYEQYF
TGCGCCAGCAGCCAAGAACGGGGTTTGACCTCCTACGAGCAGTACTTC
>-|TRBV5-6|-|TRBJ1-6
CASSPPHNSPLHF
TGTGCCAGCAGCCCTCCTCACAATTCACCCCTCCACTTT
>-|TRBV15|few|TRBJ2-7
CATSRDVGSYEQYF
TGTGCCACCAGCAGAGATGTAGGATCCTACGAGCAGTACTTC
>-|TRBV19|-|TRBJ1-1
CASSIGGGHNVNTEAFF
TGTGCCAGTAGTATAGGTGGGGGGCACAACGTAAACACTGAAGCTTTCTTT
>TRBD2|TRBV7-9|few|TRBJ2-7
CASSGLAGAYEQYF
TGTGCCAGCAGCGGACTAGCGGGGGCCTACGAGCAGTACTTC
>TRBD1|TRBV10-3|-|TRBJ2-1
CAINEGTGSYNEQFF
TGTGCCATCAATGAAGGGACAGGGAGTTACAATGAGCAGTTCTTC
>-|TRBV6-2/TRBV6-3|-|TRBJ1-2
CASSWTDYGYTF
TGTGCCAGCAGTTGGACAGATTATGGCTACACCTTC
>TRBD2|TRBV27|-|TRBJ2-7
CASSLDGEGEQYF
TGTGCCAGCAGTTTAGACGGGGAGGGCGAGCAGTACTTC
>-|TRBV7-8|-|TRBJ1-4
CASRKETGSSEKLFF
TGTGCCAGCAGGAAAGAGACAGGTAGTTCCGAAAAACTGTTTTTT
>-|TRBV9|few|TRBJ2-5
CASSVEALQETQYF
TGTGCCAGCAGCGTAGAAGCCTTACAAGAGACCCAGTACTTC
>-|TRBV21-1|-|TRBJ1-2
CASSILRGQGAPYGYTF
TGTGCCAGCAGCATCCTGAGGGGACAGGGGGCCCCCTATGGCTACACCTTC
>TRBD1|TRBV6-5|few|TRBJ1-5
CASSYTGGTNQPQHF
TGTGCCAGCAGTTACACAGGGGGTACCAATCAGCCCCAGCATTTT
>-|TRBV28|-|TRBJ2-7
CASRSAQQSYEQYF
TGTGCCAGCAGATCTGCCCAGCAGTCCTACGAGCAGTACTTC
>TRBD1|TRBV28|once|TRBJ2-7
CASSSWGQDWYF
TGTGCCAGCAGTTCATGGGGACAGGACTGGTACTTC
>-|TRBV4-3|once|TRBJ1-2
CASSQDGGPGITYGYTF
TGCGCCAGCAGCCAAGATGGGGGACCGGGAATTACCTATGGCTACACCTTC
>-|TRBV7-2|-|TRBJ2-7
CASRGAGARNEQYF
TGTGCCAGCAGAGGGGCAGGGGCTAGAAACGAGCAGTACTTC
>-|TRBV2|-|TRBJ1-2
CASSEVPPGLNGYTF
TGTGCCAGCAGTGAGGTCCCCCCGGGGCTTAATGGCTACACCTTC
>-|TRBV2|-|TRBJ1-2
CASSELAPNYGYTF
TGTGCCAGCAGTGAACTCGCCCCCAACTATGGCTACACCTTC
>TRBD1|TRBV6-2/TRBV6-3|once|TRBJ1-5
CASSYSDRPAGWQPQHF
TGTGCCAGCAGTTACTCGGACAGGCCTGCCGGTTGGCAGCCCCAGCATTTT
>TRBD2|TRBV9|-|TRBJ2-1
CASSVGGLAGVFEQFF
TGTGCCAGCAGCGTAGGGGGACTAGCGGGAGTATTTGAGCAGTTCTTC
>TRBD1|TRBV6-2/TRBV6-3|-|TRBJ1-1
CASSYSGTDGGSFF
TGTGCCAGCAGTTACTCCGGGACAGACGGTGGGTCTTTCTTT
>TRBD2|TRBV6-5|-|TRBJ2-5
CASSWTSGGNQETQYF
TGTGCCAGCAGTTGGACTAGCGGGGGGAACCAAGAGACCCAGTACTTC
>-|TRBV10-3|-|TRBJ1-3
CAISGTDSRSGNTIYF
TGTGCCATCAGTGGGACAGACTCCCGCTCTGGAAACACCATATATTTT
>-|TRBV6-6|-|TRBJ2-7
CASSPNRAYEQYF
TGTGCCAGCAGCCCTAACAGGGCTTACGAGCAGTACTTC
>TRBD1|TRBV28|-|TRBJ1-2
CASNPLDRLNYGYTF
TGTGCCAGCAACCCATTGGACAGGTTAAACTATGGCTACACCTTC
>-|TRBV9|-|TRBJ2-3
CASSVNGADTQYF
TGTGCCAGCAGCGTAAACGGGGCAGATACGCAGTATTTT
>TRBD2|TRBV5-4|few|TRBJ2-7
CASSLKTSGSGEQYF
TGTGCCAGCAGCTTGAAAACTAGCGGGAGCGGCGAGCAGTACTTC
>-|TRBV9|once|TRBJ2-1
CASSPPGVADYNEQFF
TGTGCCAGCAGCCCTCCCGGGGTAGCTGACTACAATGAGCAGTTCTTC
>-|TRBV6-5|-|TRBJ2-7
CASSYSISSLEQYF
TGTGCCAGCAGTTACTCGATAAGTTCTCTTGAGCAGTACTTC
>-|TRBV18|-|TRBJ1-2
CASSPPGDSKPNYGYTF
TGTGCCAGCTCCCCCCCGGGGGATTCTAAACCTAACTATGGCTACACCTTC
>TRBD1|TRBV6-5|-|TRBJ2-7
CASIKTGNSYEQYF
TGTGCCAGCATTAAGACAGGGAACTCCTACGAGCAGTACTTC
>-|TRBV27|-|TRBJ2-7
CASSLTGGVGYEQYF
TGTGCCAGCAGTTTAACGGGGGGCGTCGGCTACGAGCAGTACTTC
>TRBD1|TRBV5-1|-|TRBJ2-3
CASSNRQGADTQYF
TGCGCCAGCAGCAATCGACAGGGCGCAGATACGCAGTATTTT
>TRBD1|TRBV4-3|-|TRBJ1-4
CASSQEGQGDEKLFF
TGCGCCAGCAGCCAAGAGGGACAGGGGGATGAAAAACTGTTTTTT
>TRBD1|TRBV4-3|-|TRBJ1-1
CASSQGQTNTEAFF
TGCGCCAGCAGCCAGGGACAGACGAACACTGAAGCTTTCTTT
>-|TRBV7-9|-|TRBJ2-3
CASSHRGSSTDTQYF
TGTGCCAGCAGCCACCGGGGGTCTAGCACAGATACGCAGTATTTT
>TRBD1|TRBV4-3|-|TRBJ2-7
CASSQGTGVDEQYF
TGCGCCAGCAGCCAAGGTACAGGGGTCGACGAGCAGTACTTC
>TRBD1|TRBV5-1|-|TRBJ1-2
CASSVGTVGYGYTF
TGCGCCAGCAGCGTAGGGACAGTTGGGTATGGCTACACCTTC
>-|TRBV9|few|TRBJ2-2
CASSYNTELFF
TGTGCCAGCAGTTATAACACGGAGCTGTTTTTT
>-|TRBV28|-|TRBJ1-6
CASSTPYRAYNSPLHF
TGTGCCAGCAGTACCCCATACAGGGCTTATAATTCACCCCTCCACTTT
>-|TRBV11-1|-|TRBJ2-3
CASSYRATSTDTQYF
TGTGCCAGCAGCTACAGGGCGACTAGCACAGATACGCAGTATTTT
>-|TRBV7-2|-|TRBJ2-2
CASSLPGQILNTGELFF
TGTGCCAGCAGCTTACCGGGTCAGATCCTTAACACCGGGGAGCTGTTTTTT
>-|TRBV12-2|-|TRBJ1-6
CASRTGQLYPVPYNSPLHF
TGTGCAAGTCGCACGGGACAGCTTTACCCCGTGCCCTATAATTCACCCCTCCACTTT
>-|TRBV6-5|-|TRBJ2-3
CASSYRAGISTDTQYF
TGTGCCAGCAGTTACAGGGCCGGGATTAGCACAGATACGCAGTATTTT
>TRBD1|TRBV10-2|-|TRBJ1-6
CASSDQTGSYNSPLHF
TGCGCCAGCAGTGACCAGACAGGGAGCTATAATTCACCCCTCCACTTT
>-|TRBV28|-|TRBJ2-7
CATGHSASYEQYF
TGTGCTACGGGACATTCGGCGTCCTACGAGCAGTACTTC